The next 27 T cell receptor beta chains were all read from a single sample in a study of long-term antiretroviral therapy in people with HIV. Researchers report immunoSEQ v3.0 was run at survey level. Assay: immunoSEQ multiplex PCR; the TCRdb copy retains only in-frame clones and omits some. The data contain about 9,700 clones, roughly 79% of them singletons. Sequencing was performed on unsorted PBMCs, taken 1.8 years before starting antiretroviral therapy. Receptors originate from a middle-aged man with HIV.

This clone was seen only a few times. The CDR3 DNA sequence: TGTGCCAGTACCACTACAGGGATCTCTGGAAACACCATATATTTT. Amino acids: CASTTTGISGNTIYF. The rearrangement uses TRBV19 and TRBJ1-3; D is possibly TRBD1 (6 bases). Deletions cut 7 bases from V and 0 bases from J, with 13 bases between. CDR3 length: 15 residues. The germline gives CDR1 LNHDA, CDR2 SQIVND (reference sequence).

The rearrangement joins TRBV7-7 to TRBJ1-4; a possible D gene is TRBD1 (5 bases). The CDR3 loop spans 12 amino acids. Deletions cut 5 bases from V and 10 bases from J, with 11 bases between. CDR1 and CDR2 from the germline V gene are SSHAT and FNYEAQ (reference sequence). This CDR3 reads CASSGDGVKLFF. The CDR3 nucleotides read TGTGCCAGCAGCGGGGACGGGGTAAAACTGTTTTTT. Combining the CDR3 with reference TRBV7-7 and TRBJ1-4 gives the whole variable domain GAGVSQSPRYKVTKRGQDVTLRCDPISSHATLYWYQQALGQGPEFLTYFNYEAQPDKSGLPSDRFSAERPEGSISTLTIQRTEQRDSAMYRCASSGDGVKLFFGSGTQLSVL.

CDR3 residues: CASTPTGTSPANEQFF. Written as DNA, the CDR3 is TGCGCCAGCACCCCCACGGGCACCAGCCCAGCGAATGAGCAGTTCTTC. V and J are TRBV5-1 and TRBJ2-1; no definite D call. Germline V gene data show CDR1 as SGHRS and CDR2 as YFSETQ. V shed 6 bases and J shed 7 bases, with 23 bases lying between them. The CDR3 contains 16 residues.

CDR3 sequence: CASSQASAYEQYF. The CDR3 DNA follows: TGCGCCAGCAGCCAAGCCAGCGCCTACGAGCAGTACTTC. V and J are TRBV4-1 and TRBJ2-7; D gene ambiguous. Trimming stripped 1 base from V and 2 bases from J, with 6 bases between. Germline V CDR1 and CDR2: MGHRA, YSYEKL. CDR3 size: 13 residues.

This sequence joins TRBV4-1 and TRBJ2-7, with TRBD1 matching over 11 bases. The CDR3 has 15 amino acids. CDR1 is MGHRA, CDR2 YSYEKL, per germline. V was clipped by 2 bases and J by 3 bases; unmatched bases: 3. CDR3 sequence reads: CASSQQGTGGYEQYF. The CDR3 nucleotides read TGCGCCAGCAGCCAACAGGGGACAGGGGGCTACGAGCAGTACTTC.

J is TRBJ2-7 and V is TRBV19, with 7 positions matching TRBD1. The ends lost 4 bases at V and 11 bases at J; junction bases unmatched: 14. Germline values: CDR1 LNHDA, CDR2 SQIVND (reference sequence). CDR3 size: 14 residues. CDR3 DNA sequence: TGTGCCAGTAGTAAAGGGACAGATGCCTCCGGGAAGTACTTC. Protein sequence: CASSKGTDASGKYF. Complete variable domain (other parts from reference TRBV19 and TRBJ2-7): DGGITQSPKYLFRKEGQNVTLSCEQNLNHDAMYWYRQDPGQGLRLIYYSQIVNDFQKGDIAEGYSVSREKKESFPLTVTSAQKNPTAFYLCASSKGTDASGKYFGPGTRLTVT.

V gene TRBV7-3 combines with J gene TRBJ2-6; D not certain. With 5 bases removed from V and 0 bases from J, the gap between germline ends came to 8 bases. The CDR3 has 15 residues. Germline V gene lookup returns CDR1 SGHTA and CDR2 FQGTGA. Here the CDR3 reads CASSPQNSGANVLTF. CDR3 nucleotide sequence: TGTGCCAGCAGCCCCCAAAACTCTGGGGCCAACGTCCTGACTTTC.

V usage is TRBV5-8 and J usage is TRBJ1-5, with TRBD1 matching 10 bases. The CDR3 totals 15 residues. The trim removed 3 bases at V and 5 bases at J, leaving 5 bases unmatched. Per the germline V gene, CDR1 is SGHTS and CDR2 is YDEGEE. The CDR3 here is CASSSGTGVDQPQHF. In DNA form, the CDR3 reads TGTGCCAGCAGCTCCGGGACAGGGGTGGATCAGCCCCAGCATTTT. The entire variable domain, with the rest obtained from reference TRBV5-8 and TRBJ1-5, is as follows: EAGVTQSPTHLIKTRGQQATLRCSPISGHTSVYWYQQALGLGLQFLLWYDEGEERNRGNFPPRFSGRQFPNYSSELNVNALELEDSALYLCASSSGTGVDQPQHFGDGTRLSIL.

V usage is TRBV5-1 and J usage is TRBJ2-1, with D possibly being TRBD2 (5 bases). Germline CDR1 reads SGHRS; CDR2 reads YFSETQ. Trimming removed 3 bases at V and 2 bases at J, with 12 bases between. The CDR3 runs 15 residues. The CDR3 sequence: CASSSVGDTYNEQFF. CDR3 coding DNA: TGCGCCAGCAGCTCCGTCGGGGATACCTACAATGAGCAGTTCTTC.

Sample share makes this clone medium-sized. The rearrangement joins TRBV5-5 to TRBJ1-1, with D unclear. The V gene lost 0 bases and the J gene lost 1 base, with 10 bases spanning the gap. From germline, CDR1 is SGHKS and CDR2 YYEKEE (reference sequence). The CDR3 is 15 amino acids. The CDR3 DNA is TGTGCCAGCAGCTTGGCCGCGTCACCGAACACTGAAGCTTTCTTT. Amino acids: CASSLAASPNTEAFF.

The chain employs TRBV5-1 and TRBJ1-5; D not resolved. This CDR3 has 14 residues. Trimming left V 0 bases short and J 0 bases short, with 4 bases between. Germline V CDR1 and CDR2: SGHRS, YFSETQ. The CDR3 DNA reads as TGCGCCAGCAGCTTGGACGGTAGCAATCAGCCCCAGCATTTT. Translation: CASSLDGSNQPQHF.

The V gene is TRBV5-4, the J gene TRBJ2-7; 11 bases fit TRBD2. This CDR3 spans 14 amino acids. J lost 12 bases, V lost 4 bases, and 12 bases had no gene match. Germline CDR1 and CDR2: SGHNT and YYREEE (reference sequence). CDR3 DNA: TGTGCCAGCAGCAACCCACTAGCGGGGGACCGACGGTACTTC. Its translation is CASSNPLAGDRRYF.

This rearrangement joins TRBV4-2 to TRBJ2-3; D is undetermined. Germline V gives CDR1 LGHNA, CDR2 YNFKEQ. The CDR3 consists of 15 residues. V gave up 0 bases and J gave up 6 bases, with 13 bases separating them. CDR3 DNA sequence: TGTGCCAGCAGCCAAGATCCAAGCGAGACGGATACGCAGTATTTT. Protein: CASSQDPSETDTQYF.

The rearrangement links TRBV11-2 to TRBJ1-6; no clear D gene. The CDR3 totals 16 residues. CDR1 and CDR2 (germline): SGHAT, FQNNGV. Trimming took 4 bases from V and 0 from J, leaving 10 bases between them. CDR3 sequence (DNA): TGTGCCAGCAGCTCCAGCCAGAGCTCCTATAATTCACCCCTCCACTTT. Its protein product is CASSSSQSSYNSPLHF. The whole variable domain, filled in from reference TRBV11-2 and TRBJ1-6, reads EAGVAQSPRYKIIEKRQSVAFWCNPISGHATLYWYQQILGQGPKLLIQFQNNGVVDDSQLPKDRFSAERLKGVDSTLKIQPAKLEDSAVYLCASSSSQSSYNSPLHFGNGTRLTVT.

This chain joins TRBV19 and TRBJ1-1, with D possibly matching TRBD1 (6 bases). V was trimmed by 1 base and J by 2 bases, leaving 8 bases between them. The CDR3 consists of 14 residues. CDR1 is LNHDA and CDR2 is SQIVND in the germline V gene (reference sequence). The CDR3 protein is CASSIGGTNTEAFF. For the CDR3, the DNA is TGTGCCAGTAGTATAGGTGGGACAAACACTGAAGCTTTCTTT.

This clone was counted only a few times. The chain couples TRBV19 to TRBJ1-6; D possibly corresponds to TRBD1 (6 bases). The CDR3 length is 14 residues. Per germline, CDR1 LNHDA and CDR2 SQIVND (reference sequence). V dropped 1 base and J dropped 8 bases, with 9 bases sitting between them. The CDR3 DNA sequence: TGTGCCAGTAGTATAGGGGGGCTGGATTCACCCCTCCACTTT. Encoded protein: CASSIGGLDSPLHF.

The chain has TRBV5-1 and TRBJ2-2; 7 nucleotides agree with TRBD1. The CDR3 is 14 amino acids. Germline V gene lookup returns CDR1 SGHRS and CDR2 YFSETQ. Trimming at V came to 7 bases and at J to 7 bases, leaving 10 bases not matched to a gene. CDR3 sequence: CASSTGAGNGELFF. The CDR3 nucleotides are TGCGCCAGCTCCACAGGGGCCGGGAACGGGGAGCTGTTTTTT.

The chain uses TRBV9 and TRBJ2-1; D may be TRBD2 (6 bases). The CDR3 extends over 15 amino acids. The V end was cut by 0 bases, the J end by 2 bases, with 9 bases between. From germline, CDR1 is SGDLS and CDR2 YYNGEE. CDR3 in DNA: TGTGCCAGCAGCGTAGGGAGGGGAGCCTACAATGAGCAGTTCTTC. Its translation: CASSVGRGAYNEQFF. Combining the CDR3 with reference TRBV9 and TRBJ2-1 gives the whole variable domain DSGVTQTPKHLITATGQRVTLRCSPRSGDLSVYWYQQSLDQGLQFLIQYYNGEERAKGNILERFSAQQFPDLHSELNLSSLELGDSALYFCASSVGRGAYNEQFFGPGTRLTVL.

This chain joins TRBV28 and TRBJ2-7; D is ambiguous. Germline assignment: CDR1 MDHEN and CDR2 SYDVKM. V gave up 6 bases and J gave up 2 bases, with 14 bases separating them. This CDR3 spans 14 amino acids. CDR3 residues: CASSITQPPYEQYF. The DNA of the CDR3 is TGTGCCAGCAGCATTACCCAGCCTCCCTACGAGCAGTACTTC.

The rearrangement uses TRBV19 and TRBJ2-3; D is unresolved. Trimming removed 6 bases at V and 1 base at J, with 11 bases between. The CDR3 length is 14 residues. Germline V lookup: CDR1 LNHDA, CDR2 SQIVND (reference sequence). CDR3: CASSHVDRTDTQYF. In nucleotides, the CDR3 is TGTGCCAGTAGCCACGTAGATCGCACAGATACGCAGTATTTT.

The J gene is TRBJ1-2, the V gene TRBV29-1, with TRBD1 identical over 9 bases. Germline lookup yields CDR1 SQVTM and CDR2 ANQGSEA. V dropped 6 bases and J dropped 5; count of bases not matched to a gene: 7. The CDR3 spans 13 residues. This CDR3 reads CSVGDREGYGYTF. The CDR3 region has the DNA TGCAGCGTGGGGGACAGGGAAGGATATGGCTACACCTTC.

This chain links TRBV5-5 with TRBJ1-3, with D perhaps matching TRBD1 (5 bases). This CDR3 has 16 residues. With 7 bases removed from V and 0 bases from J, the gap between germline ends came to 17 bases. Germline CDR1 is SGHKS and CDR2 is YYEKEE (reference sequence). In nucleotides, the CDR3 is TGTGCCAGCTTCCGCGGGACCTCTTACTCTGGAAACACCATATATTTT. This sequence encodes CASFRGTSYSGNTIYF. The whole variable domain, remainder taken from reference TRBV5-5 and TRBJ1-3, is DAGVTQSPTHLIKTRGQQVTLRCSPISGHKSVSWYQQVLGQGPQFIFQYYEKEERGRGNFPDRFSARQFPNYSSELNVNALLLGDSALYLCASFRGTSYSGNTIYFGEGSWLTVV.

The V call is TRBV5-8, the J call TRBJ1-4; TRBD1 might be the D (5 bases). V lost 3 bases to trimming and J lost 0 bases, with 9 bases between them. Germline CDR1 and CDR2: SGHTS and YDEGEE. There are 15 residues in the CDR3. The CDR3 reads CASSWDGPTNEKLFF. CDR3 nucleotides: TGTGCCAGCAGCTGGGACGGTCCAACTAATGAAAAACTGTTTTTT.

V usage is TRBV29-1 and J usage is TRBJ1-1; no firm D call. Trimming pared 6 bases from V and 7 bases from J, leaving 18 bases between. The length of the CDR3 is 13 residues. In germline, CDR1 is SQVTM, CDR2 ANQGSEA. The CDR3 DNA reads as TGCAGCGTCGCCCTTGGACCCGAGCTTGAAGCTTTCTTT. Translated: CSVALGPELEAFF.

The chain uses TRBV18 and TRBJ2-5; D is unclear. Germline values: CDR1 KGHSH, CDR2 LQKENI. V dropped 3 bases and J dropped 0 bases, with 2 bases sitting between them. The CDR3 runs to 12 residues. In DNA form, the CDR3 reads TGTGCCAGCTCACCTGACCAAGAGACCCAGTACTTC. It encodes CASSPDQETQYF. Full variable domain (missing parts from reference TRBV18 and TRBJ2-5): NAGVMQNPRHLVRRRGQEARLRCSPMKGHSHVYWYRQLPEEGLKFMVYLQKENIIDESGMPKERFSAEFPKEGPSILRIQQVVRGDSAAYFCASSPDQETQYFGPGTRLLVL.

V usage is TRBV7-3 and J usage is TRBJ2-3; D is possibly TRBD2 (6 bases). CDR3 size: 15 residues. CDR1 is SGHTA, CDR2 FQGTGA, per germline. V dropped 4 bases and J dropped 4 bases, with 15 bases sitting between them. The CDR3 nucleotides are TGTGCCAGCAGCTCGAACGCGGGGAGCCCAGATACGCAGTATTTT. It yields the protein CASSSNAGSPDTQYF.

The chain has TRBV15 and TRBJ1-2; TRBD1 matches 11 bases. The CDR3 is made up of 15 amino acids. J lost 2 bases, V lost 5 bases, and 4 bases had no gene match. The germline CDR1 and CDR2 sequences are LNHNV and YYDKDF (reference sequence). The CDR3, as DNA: TGTGCCACCAGCGGGAGGACAGGGGGCAACTATGGCTACACCTTC. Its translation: CATSGRTGGNYGYTF.